The 32 T cell receptor beta chains given below trace back to one sample, sequenced in a study of HIV-infected children after antiretroviral therapy interruption. Treatment noted: PENTA 11 planned treatment interruption arm or continuous ART arm. A 3' RACE protocol on RNA, with unique molecular identifiers, produced the TCR library. TCRdb reanalysed the 3' RACE reads using MiXCR and keeps one entry per CDR3 protein. The sample contains fewer than 45,000 distinct CDR3 sequences, over 6.5% of which appear only once. This specimen consisted of CD45RA+ CD4+ T cells from PBMCs, pooled from several time points, obtained from a donor given antiretroviral therapy, either interrupted or continuous. The subset: naive CD4+ CD45RA+ CD45RO- T cells. These receptors all come from a pool of human donors with HIV.

The V call is TRBV27, the J call TRBJ2-5, with D perhaps TRBD1 (5 bases). V was shortened by 5 bases and J by 2 bases, with 15 bases between the two germline ends. The CDR3 has 15 residues. CDR1 MNHEY and CDR2 SMNVEV come from the germline V gene (reference sequence). CDR3 residues: CASSHPGRPQETQYF. In DNA, the CDR3 is TGTGCCAGCAGTCATCCAGGGCGACCGCAAGAGACCCAGTACTTC.

This clonotype was counted between two and nine times. One end of the junction fails to match germline, which may point to a read error. The rearrangement joins TRBV10-3 to TRBJ2-5, with D perhaps TRBD1 or TRBD2 (5 bases each). This CDR3 contains 15 residues. Germline loops: CDR1 ENHRY, CDR2 SYGVKD. The CDR3 region has the DNA TGTGCCAGCGGTGATCTGGGGGTTAACCAAGACACCCAGTACTTT. It translates to CASGDLGVNQDTQYF.

This clonotype was seen many times. The V and J genes are TRBV3-1 and TRBJ1-1, with 7 nucleotides matching TRBD1. J gave up 0 bases and V 0 bases, and 13 bases lay outside the gene matches. This CDR3 region has 19 residues. Germline V gene sequence: CDR1 LGHDT, CDR2 YNNKEL (reference sequence). The CDR3 sequence: CASSQDGFRDRGLNTEAFF. CDR3 bases: TGTGCCAGCAGCCAAGATGGATTTCGGGACAGAGGATTGAACACTGAAGCTTTCTTT. Supplemented by reference TRBV3-1 and TRBJ1-1, the full variable domain reads DTAVSQTPKYLVTQMGNDKSIKCEQNLGHDTMYWYKQDSKKFLKIMFSYNNKELIINETVPNRFSPKSPDKAHLNLHINSLELGDSAVYFCASSQDGFRDRGLNTEAFFGQGTRLTVV.

The sample holds a few counts of this clonotype. This sequence joins TRBV3-1 and TRBJ2-6; no firm D call. CDR3 length: 14 residues. Per germline, CDR1 LGHDT and CDR2 YNNKEL (reference sequence). V gave up 2 bases and J gave up 0 bases, with 2 bases separating them. The CDR3 DNA is TGTGCCAGCAGCCAACGCTCTGGGGCCAACGTCCTGACTTTC. It specifies CASSQRSGANVLTF.

This clonotype was seen repeatedly, ten times or more. J is TRBJ2-3 and V is TRBV20-1, with TRBD2 matching over 9 bases. After removal of 4 bases from V and 0 bases from J, the junction contained 5 bases not matched to a gene. The CDR3 runs to 15 residues. Germline V lookup: CDR1 DFQATT, CDR2 SNEGSKA (reference sequence). The CDR3 loop is CSATKSGGSTDTQYF. As DNA, the CDR3 is TGCAGTGCTACCAAGAGCGGGGGGAGCACAGATACGCAGTATTTT.

At least ten counts were recorded for this clonotype. The chain uses TRBV7-2 and TRBJ2-5; D call uncertain. Trimming removed 2 bases at V and 14 bases at J, with 12 bases between. Germline CDR1 is SGHTA and CDR2 is FQGNSA. The CDR3 contains 11 residues. The CDR3 DNA reads as TGTGCCAGCAGCTTATCTGGCCCCCGTTACTTC. This gives the protein CASSLSGPRYF.

The chain uses TRBV18 and TRBJ2-5; D gene uncertain. This CDR3 spans 13 amino acids. V shed 3 bases and J shed 2 bases, with 7 bases lying between them. Germline-derived CDR1 and CDR2 are KGHSH and LQKENI. For the CDR3, the DNA is TGTGCCAGCTCACCGTTGGAGCAAGAGACCCAGTACTTC. It translates to CASSPLEQETQYF.

The V and J genes are TRBV7-8 and TRBJ2-4, with D possibly being TRBD2 (6 bases). The CDR3 has 15 amino acids. The germline V gene encodes CDR1 SGHVS and CDR2 FQNEAQ. V was shortened by 3 bases and J by 9 bases, with 18 bases between the two germline ends. The chain's CDR3 is CASSLAGPRGGIQYF. As DNA, the CDR3 is TGTGCCAGCAGCTTGGCGGGCCCTAGGGGAGGCATTCAGTACTTC.

This clonotype showed up many times. The chain couples TRBV28 to TRBJ2-5, with D uncertain. Germline lookup yields CDR1 MDHEN and CDR2 SYDVKM. The CDR3 consists of 15 residues. Trimming shortened V by 3 bases and J by 0 bases, and 11 bases separated the two germline ends. CDR3 in amino acids: CASSFVQPYQETQYF. The CDR3 DNA reads TGTGCCAGCAGTTTTGTACAGCCGTACCAAGAGACCCAGTACTTC.

The DNA for the CDR3 is TGTGCCAGCAGTGAACTACCCCGGATAGGGGGCTATGGCTACACCTTC. This translates into CASSELPRIGGYGYTF. The chain uses TRBV6-1 and TRBJ1-2; perhaps TRBD1 as D (6 bases). The CDR3 sequence is 16 residues long. Germline V gene lookup returns CDR1 MNHNS and CDR2 SASEGT. The ends were cut back, 2 bases at V and 4 bases at J, with 17 bases in the middle.

This clonotype has only a few counts. The chain combines TRBV28 with TRBJ2-7; possible D gene TRBD2, 5 bases. With 7 bases removed from V and 6 bases from J, the gap between germline ends came to 22 bases. The V gene's germline CDR1 is MDHEN and CDR2 SYDVKM. The CDR3 is 15 amino acids. The CDR3 spells CASNSERFSAPEQYF. CDR3 DNA: TGTGCCAGCAACTCGGAGCGGTTTTCGGCACCCGAGCAGTACTTC.

This clonotype was seen ten or more times. The genes are TRBV2 and TRBJ1-1, with a tentative D call TRBD1 (6 bases). The germline CDR1 and CDR2 sequences are SNHLY and FYNNEI. The V and J ends lost 4 bases and 4 bases respectively, with 13 bases between them. This CDR3 region has 14 residues. The CDR3 sequence is CASSAAGGITEAFF. The CDR3 DNA reads as TGTGCCAGCAGTGCGGCTGGGGGCATCACTGAAGCTTTCTTT.

This clonotype was detected ten times or more. CDR3 DNA sequence: TGTGCCAGCAGGCATCGGGATACGCAGTATTTT. Its protein product is CASRHRDTQYF. The chain links TRBV27 to TRBJ2-3; D unclear. CDR1 is MNHEY, CDR2 SMNVEV, per germline (reference sequence). The CDR3 has 11 amino acids. The V and J ends lost 6 bases and 6 bases respectively, with 7 bases between them.

The chain has TRBV7-6 and TRBJ2-3; 7 bases fit TRBD2. Trimming at V came to 5 bases and at J to 1 base, leaving 12 bases not matched to a gene. The CDR3 is made up of 17 amino acids. Germline loops: CDR1 SGHVS, CDR2 FNYEAQ. This chain's CDR3 is CASSRFTSVGGTDTQYF. The CDR3 DNA is TGTGCCAGCAGCCGTTTTACTAGCGTCGGAGGCACAGATACGCAGTATTTT.

This clonotype was counted a few times. The V and J genes are TRBV10-3 and TRBJ2-5, with 12 bases aligning to TRBD2. Germline lookup yields CDR1 ENHRY and CDR2 SYGVKD. Germline trimming cut 5 bases from V and 1 base from J; bases unmatched to any gene: 2. This CDR3 spans 15 amino acids. CDR3 residues: CAISRTSGAQETQYF. CDR3 nucleotides: TGTGCCATCAGTCGGACTAGCGGGGCCCAAGAGACCCAGTACTTC.

This clonotype has at least ten counts. V gene TRBV24-1 combines with J gene TRBJ2-2; 11 nucleotides line up with TRBD2. V dropped 7 bases and J dropped 3; count of bases not matched to a gene: 9. The CDR3 contains 17 residues. CDR1 is KGHDR, CDR2 SFDVKD, per germline. The chain's CDR3 is CATSSSGRALHTGELFF. CDR3 DNA: TGTGCCACCAGCAGTAGCGGGAGGGCCCTCCACACCGGGGAGCTGTTTTTT.

This clonotype was found many times. The CDR3 loop reads CAISEEPGLMQFF. The DNA for the CDR3 is TGTGCCATCAGTGAGGAGCCTGGACTAATGCAGTTCTTC. The chain couples TRBV10-3 to TRBJ2-1; weak D call: TRBD2 (6 bases). Germline CDR1 is ENHRY and CDR2 is SYGVKD. Trimming left V 2 bases short and J 12 bases short, with 14 bases between. The CDR3 length is 13 residues.

This clonotype was observed a few times. The CDR3 nucleotides read TGTGCCAGCAGCTTATTAAACCCGAGGCGGCACACCGGGGAGCTGTTTTTT. The encoded protein is CASSLLNPRRHTGELFF. The chain uses TRBV7-9 and TRBJ2-2; D gene ambiguous. The CDR3 sequence is 17 residues long. The V end was cut by 2 bases, the J end by 3 bases, with 16 bases between. Germline V gene sequence: CDR1 SEHNR, CDR2 FQNEAQ (reference sequence).

This sequence joins TRBV7-2 and TRBJ2-7; 9 nucleotides agree with TRBD1. The germline gives CDR1 SGHTA, CDR2 FQGNSA. The V gene end was trimmed by 4 bases and the J gene end by 6 bases; junction bases not matched to a gene: 7. The CDR3 extends over 14 amino acids. This chain's CDR3 is CASSSTGTGIEQYF. DNA for the CDR3: TGTGCCAGCAGCTCAACCGGGACAGGGATCGAGCAGTACTTC.

This clonotype occurred many times. This chain connects TRBV7-8 to TRBJ2-1, with 16 bases lining up with TRBD2. The CDR3 has 15 amino acids. The V segment lost 3 bases and the J segment 10 bases; nucleotides outside the gene matches: 3. Germline assignment: CDR1 SGHVS and CDR2 FQNEAQ. This chain's CDR3 is CASSLGLAGGTEQFF. CDR3 nucleotides: TGTGCCAGCAGCTTGGGACTAGCGGGGGGGACGGAGCAGTTCTTC. Complete variable domain (other parts from reference TRBV7-8 and TRBJ2-1): GAGVSQSPRYKVAKRGQDVALRCDPISGHVSLFWYQQALGQGPEFLTYFQNEAQLDKSGLPSDRFFAERPEGSVSTLKIQRTQQEDSAVYLCASSLGLAGGTEQFFGPGTRLTVL.

This clonotype has at least ten counts. V and J are TRBV7-9 and TRBJ2-5, with D hard to call. The CDR3 extends over 13 amino acids. Germline V gene data show CDR1 as SEHNR and CDR2 as FQNEAQ (reference sequence). The CDR3 DNA reads TGTCCCTCGGAGCCCGAAGATTTGGAGACCCAGTACTTC. It codes for CPSEPEDLETQYF.

Ten or more counts support this clonotype. The chain couples TRBV5-1 to TRBJ1-1; TRBD1 agrees at 7 bases. This CDR3 has 15 residues. Per germline, CDR1 SGHRS and CDR2 YFSETQ. With 0 bases clipped from V and 1 base from J, the junction kept 3 bases outside the gene matches. The CDR3 nucleotides are TGCGCCAGCAGCTTGGGTGGGACAGCGAACACTGAAGCTTTCTTT. This gives the protein CASSLGGTANTEAFF.

The J gene is TRBJ2-7, the V gene TRBV2; TRBD1 aligns across 8 bases. Germline trimming cut 4 bases from V and 2 bases from J; bases unmatched to any gene: 1. There are 13 residues in the CDR3. Germline values: CDR1 SNHLY, CDR2 FYNNEI. The CDR3 DNA reads as TGTGCCAGCAGTGGACAGGGGACCTACGAGCAGTACTTC. Translation: CASSGQGTYEQYF.

The sample holds many counts of this clonotype. The gene calls are TRBV6-6 and TRBJ2-1, with 8 bases aligning to TRBD2. Trimming took 7 bases from V and 9 from J; bases not matched to a gene: 17. The germline CDR1 and CDR2 sequences are MNHNY and SVGAGI (reference sequence). The CDR3 runs to 16 residues. In DNA form, the CDR3 reads TGTGCCAGCACGTACTCCGGGACGGGGGGGTTCGGTGAGCAGTTCTTC. It encodes CASTYSGTGGFGEQFF.

This clonotype was observed many times. The rearrangement uses TRBV6-5 and TRBJ2-7, with D unclear. V lost 4 bases and J 1 base, leaving 11 bases between the germline ends. CDR1 and CDR2 from the germline V gene are MNHEY and SVGAGI. The CDR3 has 14 amino acids. As DNA, the CDR3 is TGTGCCAGCAGTTCCCCTGTGGGATCCTACGAGCAGTACTTC. It codes for CASSSPVGSYEQYF.

This clonotype has at least ten counts. The chain couples TRBV12-3 or TRBV12-4 to TRBJ1-5; possibly TRBD1 for D (6 bases). V shed 2 bases and J shed 0 bases, with 8 bases lying between them. The CDR3 consists of 15 residues. This CDR3 reads CASSLLRGSNQPQHF. CDR3 nucleotides: TGTGCCAGCAGTTTACTCAGGGGTAGCAATCAGCCCCAGCATTTT.

This clonotype was recorded many times. The chain is built from TRBV4-1 and TRBJ2-1; 10 nucleotides line up with TRBD2. This CDR3 has 17 amino acids. The germline CDR1 and CDR2 sequences are MGHRA and YSYEKL. Trimming removed 2 bases from V and 0 bases from J; junction bases left unmatched: 4. The CDR3 sequence: CASSQQAGGLSYNEQFF. In DNA form, the CDR3 reads TGCGCCAGCAGCCAACAAGCGGGAGGGCTCTCCTACAATGAGCAGTTCTTC.

Of note for this clonotype: The junction does not match germline at one end; this may be a read error. The chain is built from TRBV6-6 and TRBJ2-3; 7 positions agree with TRBD2. The CDR3 spans 16 residues. From germline, CDR1 is MNHNY and CDR2 SVGAGI (reference sequence). The CDR3 DNA reads as TGTGCCAGCAGTGAGAGACTGGGGGAGGGTGCAGAAACGCTGTATTTT. It is translated as CASSERLGEGAETLYF.

This clonotype was observed at least ten times. This chain uses TRBV28 with TRBJ2-3, with 9 positions matching TRBD2. CDR1 and CDR2 from the germline V gene are MDHEN and SYDVKM. Losses at the gene ends were 11 bases for V and 4 bases for J; bases not matched to a gene: 13. CDR3 size: 15 residues. Here the CDR3 reads CAGSAGTSFADTQYF. The CDR3, as DNA: TGTGCCGGCTCTGCCGGGACTAGCTTTGCAGATACGCAGTATTTT. The full variable domain, completed using reference TRBV28 and TRBJ2-3, is DVKVTQSSRYLVKRTGEKVFLECVQDMDHENMFWYRQDPGLGLRLIYFSYDVKMKEKGDIPEGYSVSREKKERFSLILESASTNQTSMYLCAGSAGTSFADTQYFGPGTRLTVL.

This clonotype was counted ten times or more. The chain carries TRBV29-1 and TRBJ2-3; TRBD2 is a possible D gene (5 bases). The CDR3 is 15 residues long. Germline values: CDR1 SQVTM, CDR2 ANQGSEA. V was clipped by 5 bases and J by 0 bases, with 15 bases between them. For the CDR3, the DNA is TGCAGCGTTCAAGGACTCGCCTCTAGCACAGATACGCAGTATTTT. Protein: CSVQGLASSTDTQYF.

This clonotype was observed many times. The rearrangement joins TRBV2 to TRBJ2-7; tentatively, D is TRBD1 (5 bases). The CDR3 spans 14 residues. Between the trimmed V and J ends, which lost 4 bases and 11 bases, there was a span of 21 bases. From germline, CDR1 is SNHLY and CDR2 FYNNEI. For the CDR3, the DNA is TGTGCCAGCAGTGCCGGCGCAGGGTCGGGCCGGAAGTACTTC. It specifies CASSAGAGSGRKYF.

This clonotype was recorded at least ten times. This rearrangement joins TRBV14 to TRBJ2-7; D call uncertain. The CDR3 consists of 17 residues. V lost 3 bases and J lost 2, with 20 bases in between. Germline V gene sequence: CDR1 SGHDN, CDR2 FVKESK. The CDR3 coding sequence is TGTGCCAGCAGCCAGAAAGAGAATACCGGGCCGACCTACGAGCAGTACTTC. Its translation is CASSQKENTGPTYEQYF.